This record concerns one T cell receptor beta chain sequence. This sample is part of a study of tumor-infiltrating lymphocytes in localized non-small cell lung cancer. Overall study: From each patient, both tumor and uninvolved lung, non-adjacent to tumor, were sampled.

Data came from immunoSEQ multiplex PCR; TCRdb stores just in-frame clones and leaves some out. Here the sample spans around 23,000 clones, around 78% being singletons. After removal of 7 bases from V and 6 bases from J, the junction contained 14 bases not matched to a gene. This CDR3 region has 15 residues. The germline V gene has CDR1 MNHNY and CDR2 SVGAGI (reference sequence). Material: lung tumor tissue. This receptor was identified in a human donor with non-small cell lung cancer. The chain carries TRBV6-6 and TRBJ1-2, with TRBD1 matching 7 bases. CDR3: CASNGQTGTSHGYTF. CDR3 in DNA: TGTGCCAGCAACGGGCAGACAGGGACGAGCCATGGCTACACCTTC.